These T cell receptor beta chains were read from a single sample in a study of sequential checkpoint blockade in melanoma. Profiled with immunoSEQ multiplex PCR; TCRdb holds only in-frame clones, not every one. The table lists roughly 36,000 clones, roughly 32% of them singletons. Sequencing used tumor tissue (inferred from file names), obtained from a patient given nivolumab and ipilimumab in sequence. These TCRs come from a human donor with melanoma. The CDR3 runs from the conserved cysteine through the conserved F or W. The D gene is left open where the match is weak. Expanded clones get a size class; other rows say once, few or many, or leave the size out.

abundance	v_gene	d_gene	j_gene	CDR3aa	CDR3nt
NA	TRBV14	TRBD2	TRBJ2-1	CASSLRLAVGKNEQFF	TGTGCCAGCAGCTTACGACTAGCGGTGGGGAAAAATGAGCAGTTCTTC
NA	TRBV19	TRBD1	TRBJ2-6	CASSPRPGQVHSGANVLTF	TGTGCCAGTAGTCCGCGTCCGGGACAGGTGCACTCTGGGGCCAACGTCCTGACTTTC
many	TRBV11-3	NA	TRBJ1-1	CASSLVLGLDTEAFF	TGTGCCAGCAGCTTAGTGTTAGGGCTTGACACTGAAGCTTTCTTT
NA	TRBV19	NA	TRBJ1-5	CASIGAGPNQPQHF	TGTGCCAGTATCGGGGCAGGGCCTAATCAGCCCCAGCATTTT
NA	TRBV14	NA	TRBJ2-1	CASSQGTVRSEQFF	TGTGCCAGCAGCCAAGGTACAGTACGGAGTGAGCAGTTCTTC
NA	TRBV18	NA	TRBJ2-6	CASSSRTFEVISGANVLTF	TGTGCCAGCTCATCTCGGACTTTCGAGGTTATCTCTGGGGCCAACGTCCTGACTTTC
NA	TRBV19	NA	TRBJ1-1	CASNSQNTEAFF	TGTGCCAGTAATAGCCAGAACACTGAAGCTTTCTTT
NA	TRBV5-1	TRBD2	TRBJ2-4	CASSALLAGGSEVQYF	TGCGCCAGCAGCGCCCTACTAGCGGGGGGCTCTGAGGTTCAGTACTTC
NA	TRBV19	NA	TRBJ1-5	CAAGQGLQPQHF	TGTGCAGCCGGGCAGGGGCTACAGCCCCAGCATTTT
many	TRBV11-3	NA	TRBJ2-7	CASSRTGDSYEQYF	TGTGCCAGCAGCCGTACAGGCGACTCCTACGAGCAGTACTTC
few	TRBV6-8	TRBD2	TRBJ2-7	CASSYPLAGGSGGEQYF	TGTGCCAGCAGTTACCCCCTAGCGGGAGGTTCAGGCGGCGAGCAGTACTTC
NA	TRBV7-4	TRBD1	TRBJ2-7	CASSQTGGYEQYF	TGTGCCAGCAGCCAAACAGGGGGCTACGAGCAGTACTTC
NA	TRBV18	NA	TRBJ2-5	CASSPPGSQETQYF	TGTGCCAGCTCACCACCTGGGTCCCAAGAGACCCAGTACTTC
few	TRBV6-8	NA	TRBJ1-5	CASSYWGQPQHF	TGTGCCAGCAGTTACTGGGGTCAGCCCCAGCATTTT
NA	TRBV6-8	NA	TRBJ2-5	CASRGHVPPETQYF	TGTGCCAGCAGAGGACACGTCCCGCCGGAGACCCAGTACTTC
many	TRBV9	TRBD2	TRBJ2-6	CASSVTSGGGSGANVLTF	TGTGCCAGCAGCGTAACCAGCGGGGGAGGCTCTGGGGCCAACGTCCTGACTTTC
once	TRBV14	NA	TRBJ1-2	CASSPEGLYGYTF	TGTGCCAGCAGCCCGGAGGGACTCTATGGCTACACCTTC
NA	TRBV7-1	NA	TRBJ1-1	CASSVGGGTEAFF	TGTGCCAGCTCCGTCGGAGGGGGAACTGAAGCTTTCTTT
NA	TRBV29-1	NA	TRBJ2-1	CSVVRQGRDEQFF	TGCAGCGTTGTCCGGCAGGGGCGGGATGAGCAGTTCTTC
once	TRBV10-2	TRBD2	TRBJ2-5	CASSESGGGQETQYF	TGCGCCAGCAGTGAGTCCGGGGGAGGGCAAGAGACCCAGTACTTC
many	TRBV9	TRBD1	TRBJ2-7	CASSPPGGAYEQYF	TGTGCCAGCAGCCCTCCAGGGGGCGCCTACGAGCAGTACTTC
few	TRBV30	NA	TRBJ2-2	CAWSGAGVGAGELFF	TGTGCCTGGAGTGGGGCCGGGGTAGGGGCCGGGGAGCTGTTTTTT
NA	TRBV19	NA	TRBJ2-2	CASSGQQTGELFF	TGTGCCAGTAGTGGCCAGCAAACCGGGGAGCTGTTTTTT
few	TRBV9	NA	TRBJ1-5	CASSAGGRSGQPQHF	TGTGCCAGCAGCGCCGGGGGGAGGTCTGGTCAGCCCCAGCATTTT
few	TRBV15	NA	TRBJ1-2	CATSRDQQGGGYTF	TGTGCCACCAGCAGAGATCAACAGGGTGGAGGCTACACCTTC
NA	TRBV19	NA	TRBJ1-5	CASSISGNEQPQHF	TGTGCCAGTAGTATTTCAGGGAACGAGCAGCCCCAGCATTTT
few	TRBV11-3	NA	TRBJ2-7	CASSLGQKKLSYEQYF	TGTGCCAGCAGCTTGGGGCAGAAAAAGCTCTCCTACGAGCAGTACTTC
NA	TRBV12-5	NA	TRBJ2-3	CASGFRVSTDTQYF	TGTGCTAGTGGTTTCAGGGTTAGCACAGATACGCAGTATTTT
few	TRBV7-4	NA	TRBJ2-7	CASSLTEPDEQYF	TGTGCCAGCAGCTTAACAGAGCCCGACGAGCAGTACTTC
NA	TRBV19	NA	TRBJ2-3	CASSAGRGWADTQYF	TGTGCCAGTAGTGCGGGAAGGGGTTGGGCAGATACGCAGTATTTT
NA	TRBV29-1	NA	TRBJ1-2	CSVLAGNYGYTF	TGCAGCGTTCTTGCGGGAAACTATGGCTACACCTTC
NA	TRBV18	NA	TRBJ2-7	CASSQQELQLTNYEQYF	TGTGCCAGCTCACAACAAGAACTTCAGTTGACTAACTACGAGCAGTACTTC
few	TRBV15	NA	TRBJ2-1	CATSRDRGIRYNEQFF	TGTGCCACCAGCAGAGATCGGGGCATCCGCTACAATGAGCAGTTCTTC
NA	TRBV19	NA	TRBJ1-2	CASSITLRDNSYGYTF	TGTGCCAGTAGTATAACTCTCAGGGATAACAGCTATGGCTACACCTTC
NA	TRBV5-1	TRBD2	TRBJ2-5	CASSLETSFGETQYF	TGCGCCAGCAGCTTGGAGACTAGCTTCGGCGAGACCCAGTACTTC
NA	TRBV30	NA	TRBJ1-5	CAWAGAGQPQHF	TGTGCCTGGGCAGGGGCCGGTCAGCCCCAGCATTTT
NA	TRBV29-1	NA	TRBJ2-1	CSVLGQFRVNEQFF	TGCAGCGTCCTCGGTCAGTTCAGGGTCAATGAGCAGTTCTTC
few	TRBV9	NA	TRBJ1-2	CASSEEGTYGYTF	TGTGCCAGCAGTGAGGAGGGGACTTATGGCTACACCTTC
NA	TRBV14	TRBD1	TRBJ1-5	CASSQVWTGSNQPQHF	TGTGCCAGCAGCCAAGTCTGGACAGGCTCCAATCAGCCCCAGCATTTT
NA	TRBV19	NA	TRBJ2-2	CASSSGAGTGELFF	TGTGCCAGTAGTTCGGGGGCGGGCACCGGGGAGCTGTTTTTT
NA	TRBV9	TRBD1	TRBJ1-5	CASSVAKGGQGYQPQHF	TGTGCCAGCAGCGTAGCAAAGGGTGGACAGGGCTATCAGCCCCAGCATTTT
NA	TRBV4-1	TRBD1	TRBJ1-2	CASSQEGDRGRGGYTF	TGCGCCAGCAGCCAAGAAGGCGACAGGGGAAGGGGCGGCTACACCTTC
few	TRBV6-8	TRBD2	TRBJ2-3	CASSDSGGTDTQYF	TGTGCCAGCAGTGATTCGGGAGGAACAGATACGCAGTATTTT
NA	TRBV6-8	NA	TRBJ1-1	CASRWGGPMNTEAFF	TGTGCCAGCAGATGGGGCGGACCCATGAACACTGAAGCTTTCTTT
few	TRBV19	NA	TRBJ2-2	CASRIITGELFF	TGTGCCAGTAGAATCATTACCGGGGAGCTGTTTTTT
few	TRBV6-8	TRBD2	TRBJ2-7	CAIRPSGSLVEQYF	TGTGCCATCAGACCGAGCGGGAGTCTCGTCGAGCAGTACTTC
NA	TRBV18	NA	TRBJ1-6	CASSPSDSNSPLHF	TGTGCCAGCTCACCATCGGACAGTAATTCACCCCTCCACTTT
NA	TRBV9	TRBD2	TRBJ2-5	CASSVGERGAWETQYF	TGTGCCAGCAGCGTAGGGGAGCGGGGGGCCTGGGAGACCCAGTACTTC
NA	TRBV14	TRBD1	TRBJ1-1	CASSQDRQVGTEAFF	TGTGCCAGCAGCCAGGACAGGCAAGTGGGCACTGAAGCTTTCTTT
few	TRBV9	NA	TRBJ2-2	CASSLSGNTGELFF	TGTGCCAGCAGCCTCAGCGGGAACACCGGGGAGCTGTTTTTT
NA	TRBV5-1	TRBD1	TRBJ2-1	CASSQGTAEISYNEQFF	TGCGCCAGCAGCCAGGGGACAGCCGAAATCTCCTACAATGAGCAGTTCTTC
NA	TRBV5-1	NA	TRBJ1-2	CASSQRTENYGYTF	TGCGCCAGCAGCCAGCGGACAGAGAACTATGGCTACACCTTC
NA	TRBV6-8	NA	TRBJ1-5	CASTSTLDGDVSNQPQHF	TGTGCCAGCACTTCTACCCTTGACGGCGATGTAAGCAATCAGCCCCAGCATTTT
NA	TRBV6-8	NA	TRBJ2-1	CASSFATGPREQFF	TGTGCCAGCAGTTTCGCGACAGGCCCGAGAGAGCAGTTCTTC
few	TRBV6-8	TRBD2	TRBJ2-7	CASSPYGTRSYEQYF	TGTGCCAGCAGTCCCTACGGGACTAGATCCTACGAGCAGTACTTC